This T cell receptor (beta chain) appears in the sequencing data of a study of blood T cells in healthy people across ages. The CDR3 loop spans 14 amino acids. The germline V gene has CDR1 MNHNY and CDR2 SVGAGI (reference sequence). Trimming removed 2 bases at V and 2 bases at J, with 9 bases between. A second PCR of about 7 to 11 cycles used a sample-barcoded 5' primer and a J-beta primer mix. TCRdb ran MiXCR on the 5' RACE reads and lists one entry per CDR3 protein. Here the sample spans some 730,000 distinct CDR3 sequences, around a fifth being singletons. The TCR comes from a man in his 70s in good health. J is TRBJ1-1 and V is TRBV6-6; D remains ambiguous. The sequencing input was blood. The chain's CDR3 is CASSYEVVNTEAFF. The DNA of the CDR3 is TGTGCCAGCAGTTACGAAGTGGTAAACACTGAAGCTTTCTTT.